This entry lists 13 T cell receptor beta chains sequenced from one sample in a study of blood T cell repertoires in COVID-19. The protocol was immunoSEQ multiplex PCR, while the TCRdb copy is restricted to in-frame clones and leaves out a portion. The table lists 150,000 to 200,000 clones, over 70% of them singletons. Sequencing input: PBMCs or T cells enriched from blood (not recorded which). The source of these receptors is a man aged 50 to 60 who had recovered from COVID-19.

The chain uses TRBV24-1 and TRBJ2-3, with D uncertain. CDR1 is KGHDR, CDR2 SFDVKD, per germline. With 2 bases removed from V and 3 bases from J, the gap between germline ends came to 8 bases. The CDR3 length is 14 residues. The CDR3 DNA reads as TGTGCCACCAGTGATTCCTCTTCGACAGATACGCAGTATTTT. Translated: CATSDSSSTDTQYF.

The chain carries TRBV3-1 (or the pseudogene TRBV3-2) and TRBJ1-1, with D possibly matching TRBD1 (5 bases). Germline values: CDR1 LGHDT, CDR2 YNNKEL (reference sequence). The length of the CDR3 is 16 residues. With 2 bases removed from V and 1 base from J, the gap between germline ends came to 14 bases. DNA of the CDR3: TGTGCCAGCAGCCAAAGGGGAGGAACCCGGAACACTGAAGCTTTCTTT. Translating it yields CASSQRGGTRNTEAFF.

The table lists this clone with a few counts. The chain employs TRBV9 and TRBJ1-2; TRBD1 is a possible D gene (5 bases). Between the trimmed V and J ends, which lost 4 bases and 6 bases, there was a span of 16 bases. Germline V gene sequence: CDR1 SGDLS, CDR2 YYNGEE. This CDR3 is 14 amino acids long. The CDR3 sequence: CASSKGGAEDGYTF. The CDR3 DNA reads as TGTGCCAGCAGCAAAGGTGGGGCAGAGGATGGCTACACCTTC.

The CDR3 DNA reads as TGTGCCAGCTCGTGGGGACAGACCAATGAGCAGTTCTTC. It yields the protein CASSWGQTNEQFF. This rearrangement joins TRBV6-5 to TRBJ2-1; 7 bases agree with TRBD1. V shed 8 bases, J shed 6 bases, and the junction held 7 bases outside the gene matches. CDR1 MNHEY and CDR2 SVGAGI come from the germline V gene. The CDR3 is 13 residues long.

The chain combines TRBV18 with TRBJ2-1, with D unresolved. The CDR3 totals 13 residues. The germline V gene has CDR1 KGHSH and CDR2 LQKENI. The V gene lost 2 bases and the J gene lost 7 bases, with 9 bases spanning the gap. CDR3 amino acids: CASSPNNPNEQFF. In nucleotides, the CDR3 is TGTGCCAGCTCACCAAACAACCCAAATGAGCAGTTCTTC.

Concerning this clone itself: The sample has other DNA sequences that encode this CDR3 too. The chain recombines TRBV18 with TRBJ1-4; D is unresolved. V lost 3 bases, J lost 0 bases, and 5 bases lay in between. The CDR3 is made up of 14 amino acids. The germline CDR1 and CDR2 sequences are KGHSH and LQKENI. The CDR3 is CASSPPATNEKLFF. The DNA of the CDR3 is TGTGCCAGCTCACCTCCCGCAACTAATGAAAAACTGTTTTTT.

The DNA of the CDR3 is TGCGCCAGCAGCTTGCCTAAGGGGCCGAGTAATGAAAAACTGTTTTTT. It encodes CASSLPKGPSNEKLFF. The gene calls are TRBV5-1 and TRBJ1-4, with D possibly being TRBD1 (5 bases). Germline V CDR1 and CDR2: SGHRS, YFSETQ. Trimming stripped 1 base from V and 4 bases from J, with 14 bases between. The CDR3 contains 16 residues. Together with reference TRBV5-1 and TRBJ1-4, the CDR3 gives the full variable domain: KAGVTQTPRYLIKTRGQQVTLSCSPISGHRSVSWYQQTPGQGLQFLFEYFSETQRNKGNFPGRFSGRQFSNSRSEMNVSTLELGDSALYLCASSLPKGPSNEKLFFGSGTQLSVL.

The chain has TRBV4-1 and TRBJ2-6, with a tentative D call TRBD1 (6 bases). The CDR3 is 18 residues long. V was clipped by 3 bases and J by 3 bases, with 18 bases between them. In germline, CDR1 is MGHRA, CDR2 YSYEKL. CDR3 region: CASSHLQGTLLGANVLTF. The CDR3 DNA reads TGCGCCAGCAGCCATTTACAGGGAACTCTACTTGGGGCCAACGTCCTGACTTTC.

This rearrangement joins TRBV5-6 to TRBJ1-1; possibly TRBD1 for D (5 bases). This CDR3 has 15 residues. V lost 0 bases and J 6 bases, leaving 15 bases between the germline ends. The V gene's germline CDR1 is SGHDT and CDR2 YYEEEE. The CDR3 is CASSLEDTDVAEAFF. CDR3 nucleotide sequence: TGTGCCAGCAGCTTGGAGGACACAGATGTCGCTGAAGCTTTCTTT.

The DNA for the CDR3 is TGTGCCAGCAGCTGGTTGGCCCTGACAGGAACAACCTACGAGCAGTACTTC. Protein product: CASSWLALTGTTYEQYF. The chain recombines TRBV11-2 with TRBJ2-7, with D perhaps TRBD1 (6 bases). From germline, CDR1 is SGHAT and CDR2 FQNNGV. Deletions cut 4 bases from V and 2 bases from J, with 21 bases between. The CDR3 contains 17 residues.

The genes are TRBV5-1 and TRBJ1-2; D gene uncertain. The CDR3 contains 17 residues. V dropped 0 bases and J dropped 2 bases, with 17 bases sitting between them. Germline V gives CDR1 SGHRS, CDR2 YFSETQ. The CDR3 sequence is CASSLDSGVTVNYGYTF. CDR3 DNA: TGCGCCAGCAGCTTGGATTCGGGAGTTACGGTCAACTATGGCTACACCTTC.

The chain is built from TRBV29-1 and TRBJ2-6; TRBD2 might be the D (5 bases). The CDR3 loop spans 19 amino acids. Germline V CDR1 and CDR2: SQVTM, ANQGSEA. With 0 bases removed from V and 0 bases from J, the gap between germline ends came to 18 bases. CDR3 loop: CSVEDRLGRVSSGANVLTF. The DNA for the CDR3 is TGCAGCGTTGAAGATCGGTTGGGGAGAGTGAGCTCTGGGGCCAACGTCCTGACTTTC.

This chain connects TRBV9 to TRBJ2-2; 16 bases line up with TRBD2. This CDR3 is built from 18 residues. The germline V gene has CDR1 SGDLS and CDR2 YYNGEE. With 2 bases clipped from V and 0 bases from J, the junction kept 1 base outside the gene matches. This chain's CDR3 is CASSVGLAGGPNTGELFF. CDR3 coding DNA: TGTGCCAGCAGCGTGGGACTAGCGGGGGGGCCGAACACCGGGGAGCTGTTTTTT.